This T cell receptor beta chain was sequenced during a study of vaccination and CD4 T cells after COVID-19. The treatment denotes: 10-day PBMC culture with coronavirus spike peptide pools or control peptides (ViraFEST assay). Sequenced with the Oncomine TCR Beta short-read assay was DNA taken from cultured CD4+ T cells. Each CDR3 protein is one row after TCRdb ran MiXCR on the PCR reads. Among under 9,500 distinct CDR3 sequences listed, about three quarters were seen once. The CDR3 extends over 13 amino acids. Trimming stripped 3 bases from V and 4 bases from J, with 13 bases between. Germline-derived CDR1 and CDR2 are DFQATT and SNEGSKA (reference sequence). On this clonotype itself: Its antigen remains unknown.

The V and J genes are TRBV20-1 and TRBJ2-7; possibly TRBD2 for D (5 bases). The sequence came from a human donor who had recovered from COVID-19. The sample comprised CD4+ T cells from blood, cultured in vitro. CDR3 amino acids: CSASTGSKYEQYF. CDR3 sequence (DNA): TGCAGTGCTAGTACGGGGTCTAAGTACGAGCAGTACTTC.